This is a list of T cell receptor beta chains from one sample in a study of blood T cell repertoires in COVID-19. Produced via immunoSEQ multiplex PCR; TCRdb's table is partial and in-frame only. The sample yields 150,000 to 200,000 clones, over 80% seen once. The sequenced material came from peripheral blood. The receptors originated from a woman between 70 and 85 years old with COVID-19, enrolled during active disease. CDR3s include the opening cysteine and the closing phenylalanine or tryptophan. A D gene is named only where the DNA matches it firmly. Expanded clones get a size class; other rows say once, few or many, or leave the size out.

NA	TRBD1	TRBV19	TRBJ2-7	TGTGCCAGTAGTCCCAGGGGGAACTACGAGCAGTACTTC	CASSPRGNYEQYF
NA	TRBD2	TRBV28	TRBJ2-1	TGTGCCAGCAGTTCACCGTCCGGGACTATGGATGAGCAGTTCTTC	CASSSPSGTMDEQFF
NA	TRBD2	TRBV7-6	TRBJ2-5	TGTGCCAGCAGCTCCGGGAGGTGGGGGGAGACCCAGTACTTC	CASSSGRWGETQYF
NA	NA	TRBV10-1	TRBJ2-2	TGCGCCAGCAGTCCGGACTTTATTGCGACCGGGGAGCTGTTTTTT	CASSPDFIATGELFF
NA	NA	TRBV11-3	TRBJ1-2	TGTGCCAGCAGCTCTGAACCCAGGTGGCCCTATGGCTACACCTTC	CASSSEPRWPYGYTF
NA	TRBD2	TRBV4-3	TRBJ2-3	TGCGCCAGCAGCCAAGATCTTACAGCGGGAGGAGCAGATACGCAGTATTTT	CASSQDLTAGGADTQYF
NA	NA	TRBV7-2	TRBJ2-1	TGTGCCAGCAGCTTAGTGGGCCATGAGCAGTTCTTC	CASSLVGHEQFF
NA	NA	TRBV27	TRBJ2-2	TGTGCCAGCACCGTCCACAGGGCGGGCACCGGGGAGCTGTTTTTT	CASTVHRAGTGELFF
NA	NA	TRBV14	TRBJ2-7	TGTGCCAGCAGCCGAGCACGGTCGATTAGCTCCTACGAGCAGTACTTC	CASSRARSISSYEQYF
NA	TRBD2	TRBV7-3	TRBJ2-5	TGTGCCAGCTCTCAAGGCGGGGGTTACCAAGAGACCCAGTACTTC	CASSQGGGYQETQYF
NA	NA	TRBV7-9	TRBJ2-7	TGTGCCAGCAGCTCCCTTCTAGCGCCCGTCTACGAGCAGTACTTC	CASSSLLAPVYEQYF
NA	NA	TRBV14	TRBJ1-5	TGTGCCAGCAGCCTAGAGCGCAGGAAACCGATATATAGCAATCAGCCCCAGCATTTT	CASSLERRKPIYSNQPQHF
NA	NA	TRBV4-3	TRBJ2-3	TGCGCCAGCAGCCAAGAGAGCAGCGGCAGCACAGATACGCAGTATTTT	CASSQESSGSTDTQYF
NA	NA	TRBV6-2/TRBV6-3	TRBJ1-1	TGTGCCAGCAGTGATCCCCCGACTGGACAGATTAACACTGAAGCTTTCTTT	CASSDPPTGQINTEAFF
NA	NA	TRBV25-1	TRBJ2-2	TGTGCCAGCAGCAGACAAACGTACACCGGGGAGCTGTTTTTT	CASSRQTYTGELFF
NA	TRBD2	TRBV2	TRBJ2-5	TGTGCCAGCAGTTTAGGGACTAGCGGGAGGGCCGGGGAGACCCAGTACTTC	CASSLGTSGRAGETQYF
NA	NA	TRBV5-6	TRBJ2-7	TGTGCCAGCAGCTTCGGACACTCCTCGACCCCCACCACCAGCGAGCAGTACTTC	CASSFGHSSTPTTSEQYF
few	NA	TRBV5-5	TRBJ1-2	TGTGCCAGCAGCCCTGGCGGGGGCGAGACAGGATATGGCTACACCTTC	CASSPGGGETGYGYTF
once	TRBD2	TRBV19	TRBJ2-5	TGTGCCAGTACTCCAAATCAAGGGAGGGTTAAGACCCAGTACTTC	CASTPNQGRVKTQYF
NA	TRBD1	TRBV5-1	TRBJ2-1	TGCGCCAGCAGGACAGGGATATACAATGAGCAGTTCTTC	CASRTGIYNEQFF
NA	TRBD1	TRBV30	TRBJ1-1	TGTGCCTGGAGGGGACAGGGGCGGACTGAAGCTTTCTTT	CAWRGQGRTEAFF
NA	NA	TRBV6-6	TRBJ1-2	TGTGCCAGCAGTTATTCCAGTGGCTCCTATGGCTACACCTTC	CASSYSSGSYGYTF
NA	NA	TRBV6-6	TRBJ2-3	TGTGCCAGCAGTTATCAAGCGGGCCCCACAGATACGCAGTATTTT	CASSYQAGPTDTQYF
NA	NA	TRBV25-1	TRBJ1-6	TGTGCCAGCAGCGGTGAGAGTTATAATTCACCCCTCCACTTT	CASSGESYNSPLHF
NA	NA	TRBV4-3	TRBJ2-1	TGCGCCAGCAGCACCCAGCGCAATGAGCAGTTCTTC	CASSTQRNEQFF
once	TRBD1	TRBV10-3	TRBJ1-2	TGTGCCATCTTCGGACAGGGGGGCTATGGCTACACCTTC	CAIFGQGGYGYTF
NA	TRBD1	TRBV4-1	TRBJ1-1	TGCGCCAGCAGCCCCTATACCGGGACAGGGAACACTGAAGCTTTCTTT	CASSPYTGTGNTEAFF
once	TRBD2	TRBV10-1	TRBJ2-1	TGCGCCAGCAGTGAGCTGGGACTAGCGGTGGGGAATGAGCAGTTCTTC	CASSELGLAVGNEQFF
few	TRBD1	TRBV7-9	TRBJ1-5	TGTGCCAGCAGCCACGACAGGGATCAGCCCCAGCATTTT	CASSHDRDQPQHF
few	TRBD1	TRBV19	TRBJ1-2	TGTGCCACCCAGGGGGGTTTTGGCTACACCTTC	CATQGGFGYTF
NA	NA	TRBV19	TRBJ2-1	TGTGCCAGTAGTCCGAGGGCGGGGACCACCTACAATGAGCAGTTCTTC	CASSPRAGTTYNEQFF
NA	NA	TRBV10-1	TRBJ2-1	TGCGCCAGCAGTGAGTCGGCGGGGCAAACCTACAATGAGCAGTTCTTC	CASSESAGQTYNEQFF
NA	NA	TRBV10-2	TRBJ1-4	TGCGCCAGCACTCGAAAACGAGACGGGAATGAAAAACTGTTTTTT	CASTRKRDGNEKLFF
NA	NA	TRBV6-2/TRBV6-3	TRBJ2-2	TGTGCCAGCAGCCAGAGAAGTGGCGGGAACACCGGGGAGCTGTTTTTT	CASSQRSGGNTGELFF
NA	NA	TRBV24-1	TRBJ2-3	TGTGCCACCAGTGAGAACAAAAGGGGAGATACGCAGTATTTT	CATSENKRGDTQYF
NA	NA	TRBV4-1	TRBJ1-1	TGCGCCAGCAGCCAAAAAGGAGGGTCCGGGAACACTGAAGCTTTCTTT	CASSQKGGSGNTEAFF
once	NA	TRBV3-1/TRBV3-2	TRBJ1-1	TGTGCCAGCAGCCAAACCACAGGAGACAAGAACACTGAAGCTTTCTTT	CASSQTTGDKNTEAFF